Listed below are T cell receptor beta chains from one sample, sequenced in a study of CD8 T cells in Susac syndrome. TCRdb called the immunoSEQ multiplex PCR reads again in MiXCR, with one record for every CDR3 protein. The sample shows about 120,000 distinct CDR3 sequences, 85% to 95% of them seen only once. The source material was CD4+ T cells from PBMCs. These receptors were collected from a human donor in good health. Both conserved end residues are part of each CDR3. The D gene is left open where the match is weak. Clone size is shown for a subset of rows, as once, few, many or a class of expanded clone.

d_gene,abundance,j_gene,v_gene,CDR3aa,CDR3nt
TRBD1,.,TRBJ2-1,TRBV27,CASSLTYSGQVYNEQFF,TGTGCCAGCAGCCTAACCTATTCGGGACAGGTCTACAATGAGCAGTTCTTC
.,.,TRBJ1-1,TRBV20-1,CSARLNTEAFF,TGCAGTGCTAGACTGAACACTGAAGCTTTCTTT
.,once,TRBJ2-5,TRBV4-3,CASSQDRERQTQYF,TGCGCCAGCAGCCAAGATCGAGAGCGGCAGACCCAGTACTTC
.,.,TRBJ1-4,TRBV5-1,CASSPRTSNEKLFF,TGCGCCAGCAGCCCAAGGACTTCGAATGAAAAACTGTTTTTT
.,.,TRBJ2-7,TRBV28,CASSSPASGSYEQYF,TGTGCCAGCAGTTCCCCGGCGAGTGGATCCTACGAGCAGTACTTC
.,.,TRBJ2-7,TRBV4-2,CASSQVADSPYEQYF,TGTGCCAGCAGCCAAGTGGCGGACTCTCCCTACGAGCAGTACTTC
TRBD1,.,TRBJ2-7,TRBV6-6,CASSYPGQGYYEQYF,TGTGCCAGCAGTTACCCGGGACAGGGATACTACGAGCAGTACTTC
TRBD2,.,TRBJ2-1,TRBV29-1,CSVAQGGGLAVLDSYNEQFF,TGCAGCGTTGCCCAGGGGGGCGGACTAGCGGTTTTAGATTCCTACAATGAGCAGTTCTTC
TRBD1,.,TRBJ2-7,TRBV30,CAWRSGTVNYEQYF,TGTGCCTGGAGATCCGGGACAGTAAACTACGAGCAGTACTTC
.,.,TRBJ2-5,TRBV7-9,CASSFPAPQETQYF,TGTGCCAGCAGCTTTCCGGCCCCTCAAGAGACCCAGTACTTC
.,.,TRBJ2-1,TRBV30,CAWSVPGGGQFF,TGTGCCTGGAGTGTACCGGGCGGCGGGCAGTTCTTC
.,.,TRBJ2-5,TRBV20-1,CSAREDRRGETQYF,TGCAGTGCTAGAGAGGATCGACGGGGGGAGACCCAGTACTTC
.,.,TRBJ2-5,TRBV2,CASRTGYQETQYF,TGTGCCAGCAGGACTGGCTACCAAGAGACCCAGTACTTC
TRBD2,once,TRBJ2-3,TRBV7-3,CASSMSSGSTDTQYF,TGTGCCAGCAGCATGTCTAGCGGGAGCACAGATACGCAGTATTTT
.,.,TRBJ2-1,TRBV5-4,CASSFMEAGEQFF,TGTGCCAGCAGCTTTATGGAAGCGGGTGAGCAGTTCTTC
TRBD2,.,TRBJ2-5,TRBV6-2/TRBV6-3,CASRAGTRRGETQYF,TGTGCCAGCAGAGCCGGGACTAGGAGGGGGGAGACCCAGTACTTC
TRBD1,.,TRBJ2-5,TRBV7-2,CASSLEGQGNQETQYF,TGTGCCAGCAGCTTGGAGGGACAGGGGAACCAAGAGACCCAGTACTTC
.,few,TRBJ2-5,TRBV24-1,CATSDRVPGGQETQYF,TGTGCCACCAGTGACCGAGTCCCAGGGGGGCAAGAGACCCAGTACTTC
.,.,TRBJ1-2,TRBV28,CASSPDQGGYTF,TGTGCCAGCAGCCCGGATCAGGGGGGCTACACCTTC
TRBD2,.,TRBJ2-7,TRBV28,CASEAGNYEQYF,TGTGCCAGCGAAGCGGGAAACTACGAGCAGTACTTC
TRBD2,.,TRBJ2-5,TRBV20-1,CSTPRREVETQYF,TGCAGTACTCCCCGACGGGAGGTTGAGACCCAGTACTTC
.,.,TRBJ1-4,TRBV27,CASSSTARGIATNEKLFF,TGTGCCAGCAGTTCCACCGCCAGGGGTATTGCGACTAATGAAAAACTGTTTTTT
.,.,TRBJ2-3,TRBV6-1,CASHSGGLTDTQYF,TGTGCCAGCCATTCCGGAGGGCTCACAGATACGCAGTATTTT
TRBD2,.,TRBJ2-3,TRBV4-3,CASTDEVVAGAAFPDTQYF,TGCGCCAGCACCGACGAGGTAGTAGCGGGAGCTGCGTTCCCAGATACGCAGTATTTT
.,.,TRBJ2-7,TRBV7-9,CASSHLGPPRGYEQYF,TGTGCCAGCAGCCACCTGGGGCCCCCCCGGGGATACGAGCAGTACTTC
TRBD2,.,TRBJ2-5,TRBV7-2,CASSPGLAERGTQYF,TGTGCCAGCAGTCCCGGACTAGCGGAGCGGGGGACCCAGTACTTC
.,.,TRBJ1-5,TRBV7-9,CASSSAAYSNQPQHF,TGTGCCAGCAGCTCCGCAGCATATAGCAATCAGCCCCAGCATTTT
TRBD1,.,TRBJ2-5,TRBV6-5,CASSSRTGQETQYF,TGTGCCAGCAGTTCCCGGACAGGACAAGAGACCCAGTACTTC